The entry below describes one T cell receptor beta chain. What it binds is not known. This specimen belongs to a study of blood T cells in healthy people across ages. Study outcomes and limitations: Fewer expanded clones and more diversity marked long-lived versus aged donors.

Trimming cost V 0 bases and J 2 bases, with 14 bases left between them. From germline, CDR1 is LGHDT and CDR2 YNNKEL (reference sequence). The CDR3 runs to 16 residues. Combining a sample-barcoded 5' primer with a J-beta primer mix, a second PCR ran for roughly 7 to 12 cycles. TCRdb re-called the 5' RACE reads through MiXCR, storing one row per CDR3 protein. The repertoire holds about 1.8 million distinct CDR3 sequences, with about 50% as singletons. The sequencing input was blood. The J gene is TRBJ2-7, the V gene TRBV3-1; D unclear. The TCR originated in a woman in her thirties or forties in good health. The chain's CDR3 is CASSQELGPNAYEQYF. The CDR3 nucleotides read TGTGCCAGCAGCCAAGAACTGGGCCCTAACGCCTACGAGCAGTACTTC.